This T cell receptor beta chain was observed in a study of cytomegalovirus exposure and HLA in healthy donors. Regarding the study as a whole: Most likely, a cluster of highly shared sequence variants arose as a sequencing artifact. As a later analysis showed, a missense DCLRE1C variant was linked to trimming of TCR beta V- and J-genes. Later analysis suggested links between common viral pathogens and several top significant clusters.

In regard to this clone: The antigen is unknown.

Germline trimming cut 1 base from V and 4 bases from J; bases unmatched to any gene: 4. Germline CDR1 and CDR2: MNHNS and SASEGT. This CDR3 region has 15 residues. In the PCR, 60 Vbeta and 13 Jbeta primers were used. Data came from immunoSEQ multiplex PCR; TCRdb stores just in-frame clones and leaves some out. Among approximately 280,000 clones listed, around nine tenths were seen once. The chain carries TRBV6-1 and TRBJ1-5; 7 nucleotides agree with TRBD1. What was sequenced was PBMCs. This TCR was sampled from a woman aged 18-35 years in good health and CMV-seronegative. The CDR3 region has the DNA TGTGCCAGCAGTGAAGACAGGGGTCTTAATCAGCCCCAGCATTTT. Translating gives CASSEDRGLNQPQHF.